This T cell receptor (beta chain) was recorded in a study of PD-L1 blockade in urothelial cancer. For the study at large: It was at 3 weeks (second dose) and 6 weeks after treatment start that blood was analyzed. Study observations and caveats: Durable benefit was linked to greater 3-week expansion of tumor-associated blood clones.

Notes on this clone: Antigen specificity is unknown.

Profiling relied on immunoSEQ multiplex PCR, and the TCRdb table lists in-frame clones only, not all of them. Here the sample spans over 70,000 clones, 75% to 90% being singletons. Germline assignment: CDR1 SGHKS and CDR2 YYEKEE (reference sequence). The CDR3 length is 16 residues. Trimming at V came to 3 bases and at J to 6 bases, leaving 13 bases not matched to a gene. Documented time point: peripheral blood 6 weeks after treatment start. Enrolled patients showed locally advanced or metastatic urothelial carcinoma. The chain has TRBV5-5 and TRBJ2-5; 8 nucleotides align to TRBD1. The sequence derives from a man aged 65 to 85 with urothelial cancer. The sequencing used PBMCs, collected around atezolizumab (anti-PD-L1) treatment. CDR3 amino acids: CASSWADRGIGKTQYF. CDR3 coding DNA: TGTGCCAGCAGCTGGGCCGACAGGGGCATCGGGAAGACCCAGTACTTC.